This T cell receptor beta chain derives from a study of CD8+ T cells in alopecia areata. Extracted from the samples, RNA was reverse transcribed into cDNA to serve as the sequencing template. Profiled with immunoSEQ multiplex PCR; TCRdb holds only in-frame clones, not every one. In the table there are 200,000 or so clones, 57% of which are singletons. The CDR3 covers 11 residues. CDR1 GTSNPN and CDR2 SVGIG come from the germline V gene (reference sequence). Trimming removed 8 bases from V and 5 bases from J, with 12 bases in between. The chain has TRBV30 and TRBJ2-5; the D gene could be TRBD1 or TRBD2 (5 bases each). Here the sequenced sample was CD4+ T cells sorted from blood, taken at week 0. This TCR was sampled from a human donor with alopecia areata. The CDR3 here is CAGGRRETQYF. Here the CDR3 DNA reads TGTGCCGGGGGTCGGCGGGAGACCCAGTACTTC.